This T cell receptor beta chain was sequenced during a study of control samples from healthy donors and cancer patients. The CDR3 has 13 residues. Per the germline V gene, CDR1 is SGHVS and CDR2 is FNYEAQ. The V and J ends lost 1 base and 5 bases respectively, with 8 bases between them. Using immunoSEQ multiplex PCR, the repertoire was profiled, and TCRdb retains in-frame clones only, with some absent. The sample has around 22,000 clones, about 83% seen once. The gene calls are TRBV7-6 and TRBJ2-5, with D perhaps given as TRBD1 or TRBD2 (6 bases each). The clonotype comes from a man aged 55 to 70 with head and neck cancer. The sample consisted of PBMCs. The CDR3: CASSLEGGETQYF. The CDR3 DNA follows: TGTGCCAGCAGCTTAGAGGGGGGTGAGACCCAGTACTTC.